One sample yielded the 22 T cell receptor beta chains listed below, sequenced in a study of STAT3 mutations in large granular lymphocyte leukemia. Sequenced by immunoSEQ multiplex PCR; TCRdb stores in-frame clones only, minus some. Counted here are roughly 38,000 clones, more than 70% occurring once; the ten biggest clones make up 0.4% to 0.55%. General study points: At least one immunodominant TCR beta clonotype appeared in every T-cell large granular lymphocyte leukemia patient.

Their antigen targets remain unknown. Sequencing used PBMCs. These receptors were collected from a human donor with T large granular lymphocyte leukemia. Some clones in this sample may be carry-over from other donors' samples.

This clone has a handful of counts. The V and J genes are TRBV5-1 and TRBJ1-1; D gene unclear. The CDR3 length is 13 residues. V was clipped by 2 bases and J by 0 bases, with 5 bases between them. In germline, CDR1 is SGHRS, CDR2 YFSETQ. The CDR3 loop is CASSFLMNTEAFF. The CDR3 region has the DNA TGCGCCAGCAGCTTTTTAATGAACACTGAAGCTTTCTTT.

The chain has TRBV6-5 and TRBJ1-1; perhaps TRBD1 as D (6 bases). Germline CDR1 MNHEY, CDR2 SVGAGI. The germline V and J ends were trimmed by 0 bases and 5 bases, with 10 bases remaining between them. This CDR3 comprises 14 residues. The CDR3 loop is CASSYSTGRTEAFF. CDR3 nucleotides: TGTGCCAGCAGTTACTCGACAGGTCGGACTGAAGCTTTCTTT.

The J gene is TRBJ2-3, the V gene TRBV6-6; TRBD2 aligns across 8 bases. The CDR3 consists of 15 residues. Trimming removed 3 bases from V and 6 bases from J; junction bases left unmatched: 8. The germline V gene has CDR1 MNHNY and CDR2 SVGAGI (reference sequence). The CDR3 region has the DNA TGTGCCAGCAGTTATCAACGGGGGGGCCCCGATACGCAGTATTTT. This gives the protein CASSYQRGGPDTQYF.

The chain carries TRBV5-4 and TRBJ2-5; D possibly corresponds to TRBD1 (7 bases). Germline V CDR1 and CDR2: SGHNT, YYREEE (reference sequence). The CDR3 runs to 13 residues. V dropped 4 bases and J dropped 5 bases, with 12 bases sitting between them. The DNA for the CDR3 is TGTGCCAGCAGCGAGACAGGGACTGAGACCCAGTACTTC. It specifies CASSETGTETQYF.

This clone has only a few counts. The chain recombines TRBV5-4 with TRBJ1-1; D not resolved. The CDR3 covers 12 residues. The germline V gene has CDR1 SGHNT and CDR2 YYREEE (reference sequence). The V end lost 4 bases, the J end lost 4 bases, and 8 bases lay between the germline ends. The CDR3 region is CASSAPRTEAFF. CDR3 coding DNA: TGTGCCAGCAGCGCCCCCCGCACTGAAGCTTTCTTT.

V is TRBV7-9 and J is TRBJ1-2; D possibly corresponds to TRBD1 (6 bases). Germline CDR1 SEHNR, CDR2 FQNEAQ (reference sequence). The CDR3 is 15 amino acids. V was trimmed by 1 base and J by 4 bases, leaving 13 bases between them. The DNA of the CDR3 is TGTGCCAGCAGCTTAGGGGTCGACAGGATCTATGGCTACACCTTC. It yields the protein CASSLGVDRIYGYTF.

A single count supports this clone. This sequence joins TRBV28 and TRBJ1-6; TRBD1 is a possible D gene (5 bases). Trimming stripped 4 bases from V and 5 bases from J, with 21 bases between. CDR3 size: 18 residues. Germline CDR1 MDHEN, CDR2 SYDVKM. CDR3 sequence (DNA): TGTGCCAGCAGTTCTTTTCCCCCCGGGGGAGCCAATAATTCACCCCTCCACTTT. Translated: CASSSFPPGGANNSPLHF.

The CDR3 reads CASSLEALQTTQYF. CDR3 DNA sequence: TGCGCCAGCAGCTTGGAAGCACTGCAGACGACCCAGTACTTC. The chain is built from TRBV5-1 and TRBJ2-5, with D unresolved. CDR3 length: 14 residues. CDR1 is SGHRS and CDR2 is YFSETQ in the germline V gene. Trimming removed 0 bases at V and 7 bases at J, with 13 bases between.

V gene TRBV5-1 combines with J gene TRBJ2-7; 8 nucleotides match TRBD1. Germline loops: CDR1 SGHRS, CDR2 YFSETQ. This CDR3 has 12 residues. J lost 11 bases, V lost 0 bases, and 4 bases had no gene match. The CDR3 nucleotides are TGCGCCAGCAGCTTGGGACAGGGGATGGAGTACTTC. Its translation: CASSLGQGMEYF.

The V and J genes are TRBV7-9 and TRBJ1-5, with TRBD1 matching 9 bases. This CDR3 region has 14 residues. V was pared by 5 bases and J by 6 bases, with 5 bases of the junction left unmatched. Germline V gene lookup returns CDR1 SEHNR and CDR2 FQNEAQ (reference sequence). The CDR3: CASSPTGGGQPQHF. CDR3 nucleotides: TGTGCCAGCAGCCCGACAGGGGGAGGTCAGCCCCAGCATTTT.

The table lists this clone with a few counts. The chain carries TRBV7-9 and TRBJ2-2; no clear D gene. The germline V gene has CDR1 SEHNR and CDR2 FQNEAQ (reference sequence). This CDR3 has 10 residues. V was cut by 8 bases and J by 6 bases, with 4 bases left in between. CDR3 nucleotides: TGTGCCAGCCTTCCCGGGGAGCTGTTTTTT. The encoded protein is CASLPGELFF.

This clone was counted once. The chain joins TRBV15 to TRBJ1-5, with 8 bases fitting TRBD1. The CDR3 totals 15 residues. V was pared by 3 bases and J by 5 bases, with 6 bases of the junction left unmatched. Germline values: CDR1 LNHNV, CDR2 YYDKDF (reference sequence). The chain's CDR3 is CATSSRQGWDQPQHF. CDR3 nucleotide sequence: TGTGCCACCAGCAGCCGACAGGGGTGGGATCAGCCCCAGCATTTT.

The rearrangement joins TRBV9 to TRBJ2-5, with D perhaps TRBD2 (5 bases). V lost 3 bases, J lost 5 bases, and 5 bases lay in between. The CDR3 has 11 amino acids. The germline CDR1 and CDR2 sequences are SGDLS and YYNGEE. The CDR3, as DNA: TGTGCCAGCAGCGGCGGGGAGACCCAGTACTTC. This encodes CASSGGETQYF.

This clone is a singleton in its sample. This CDR3 reads CASSQLKNTEAFF. The CDR3 coding sequence is TGTGCCAGTAGTCAGCTCAAGAACACTGAAGCTTTCTTT. The gene calls are TRBV19 and TRBJ1-1; D gene unclear. Germline V gene sequence: CDR1 LNHDA, CDR2 SQIVND (reference sequence). V dropped 5 bases and J dropped 1 base, with 8 bases sitting between them. CDR3 length: 13 amino acids.

The chain is built from TRBV6-5 and TRBJ2-1; D gene uncertain. There are 11 residues in the CDR3. Trimming took 1 base from V and 8 from J, leaving 3 bases between them. Per germline, CDR1 MNHEY and CDR2 SVGAGI. The CDR3 region has the DNA TGTGCCAGCAGTTACTGGGATGAGCAGTTCTTC. Its translation: CASSYWDEQFF.

The J gene is TRBJ1-6, the V gene TRBV30; 7 nucleotides agree with TRBD1. The CDR3 has 14 amino acids. Germline CDR1 is GTSNPN and CDR2 is SVGIG (reference sequence). The V and J ends lost 3 bases and 5 bases, in that order; junction bases with no gene match: 4. The CDR3 protein is CAWRGRGNNSPLHF. For the CDR3, the DNA is TGTGCCTGGAGGGGCAGGGGGAATAATTCACCCCTCCACTTT.

The chain links TRBV6-1 to TRBJ2-2, with 8 bases fitting TRBD1. Germline lookup yields CDR1 MNHNS and CDR2 SASEGT. J was trimmed by 5 bases and V by 10 bases; bases with no gene match: 6. The CDR3 length is 13 residues. The CDR3 here is CATRGLSTGELFF. CDR3 nucleotide sequence: TGTGCCACCAGGGGGCTCTCTACCGGGGAGCTGTTTTTT.

The chain couples TRBV5-4 to TRBJ2-1, with 10 bases lining up with TRBD2. Germline V gene data show CDR1 as SGHNT and CDR2 as YYREEE (reference sequence). The CDR3 runs to 17 residues. After removal of 3 bases from V and 4 bases from J, the junction contained 10 bases not matched to a gene. CDR3 region: CASSYDTGTSAYNEQFF. Here the CDR3 DNA reads TGTGCCAGCAGCTACGACACCGGGACTAGCGCTTACAATGAGCAGTTCTTC.

The chain couples TRBV6-6 to TRBJ2-6; 7 bases are a match to TRBD1. Germline trimming cut 2 bases from V and 4 bases from J; bases unmatched to any gene: 2. Germline V gives CDR1 MNHNY, CDR2 SVGAGI (reference sequence). The CDR3 consists of 15 residues. CDR3 sequence reads: CASSYTGAGANVLTF. The DNA for the CDR3 is TGTGCCAGCAGTTACACAGGGGCCGGGGCCAACGTCCTGACTTTC.

The rearrangement joins TRBV5-6 to TRBJ2-3; no clear D. The V and J ends lost 2 bases and 0 bases respectively, with 4 bases between them. Per germline, CDR1 SGHDT and CDR2 YYEEEE. This CDR3 has 13 amino acids. CDR3 residues: CASSFSSTDTQYF. In DNA, the CDR3 is TGTGCCAGCAGCTTCTCTAGCACAGATACGCAGTATTTT.

The chain recombines TRBV20-1 with TRBJ2-7; a weak D match, TRBD2 (5 bases). The V gene lost 6 bases and the J gene lost 6 bases, with 12 bases spanning the gap. Germline CDR1 reads DFQATT; CDR2 reads SNEGSKA (reference sequence). CDR3 length: 11 amino acids. The CDR3 reads CSARGVREQYV. The CDR3 DNA is TGCAGTGCCCGGGGAGTACGCGAGCAGTACGTC.

This chain joins TRBV5-1 and TRBJ1-6; D not certain. CDR1 and CDR2 (germline): SGHRS, YFSETQ. Between the trimmed V and J ends, which lost 4 bases and 9 bases, there was a span of 11 bases. The CDR3 is 13 residues long. The CDR3 is CASSLDVPSPLHF. Here the CDR3 DNA reads TGCGCCAGCAGCCTAGACGTCCCTTCACCCCTCCACTTT.